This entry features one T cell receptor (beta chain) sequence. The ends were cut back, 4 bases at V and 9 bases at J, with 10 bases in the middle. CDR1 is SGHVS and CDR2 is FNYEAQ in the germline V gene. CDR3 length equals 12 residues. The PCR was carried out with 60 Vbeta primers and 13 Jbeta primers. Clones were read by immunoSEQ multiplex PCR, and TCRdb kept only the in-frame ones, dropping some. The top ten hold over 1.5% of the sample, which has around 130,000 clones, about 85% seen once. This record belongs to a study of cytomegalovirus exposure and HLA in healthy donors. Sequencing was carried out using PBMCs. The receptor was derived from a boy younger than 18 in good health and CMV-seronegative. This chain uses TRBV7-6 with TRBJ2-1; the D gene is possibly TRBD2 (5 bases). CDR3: CASSYHGGEQFF. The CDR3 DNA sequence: TGTGCCAGCAGCTACCACGGAGGTGAGCAGTTCTTC.